Given below is one TCR beta chain in context. Its specificity is unknown. The source of the sample is a study of shared clonotypes between healthy human individuals. Study results and caveats: Four donors had 5% to 6% of their naive CD4 clonotypes in common. Limited genetic and exposure-history diversity came from having few donors.

TCRdb keeps only in-frame clones here, not all; method: immunoSEQ multiplex PCR. Here the sample spans about 960,000 clones, about three quarters being singletons. Trimming left V 0 bases short and J 7 bases short, with 7 bases between. The CDR3 contains 12 residues. Germline V CDR1 and CDR2: SGHRS, YFSETQ. Input material: memory CD4+ T cells sorted from blood. Subset noted: CD45RA-negative fraction. This TCR was sampled from a man aged 18 to 29 in good health. The V gene is TRBV5-1, the J gene TRBJ1-2; D is uncertain. CDR3 residues: CASSLDTTGYTF. The CDR3 DNA sequence: TGCGCCAGCAGCTTGGACACCACTGGCTACACCTTC.